Listed below are T cell receptor beta chains from one sample, sequenced in a study of blood T cell repertoires in COVID-19. Profiling relied on immunoSEQ multiplex PCR, and the TCRdb table lists in-frame clones only, not all of them. The data hold over 200,000 clones, with less than 90% observed a single time. Sequenced material: peripheral blood. The receptor source for this set is a woman in her 70s with active or convalescent COVID-19. Both conserved end residues are part of each CDR3.

TRBJ1-2 | TRBV28 | CASRSGGQGIGYTF
TRBJ1-2 | TRBV28 | CASSKGDGYGYTF
TRBJ2-5 | TRBV5-1 | CASSPGASGEETQYF
TRBJ1-2 | TRBV10-2 | CASSDSDRGRGYTF
TRBJ1-5 | TRBV5-6 | CASSFFTGNSNQPQHF
TRBJ1-2 | TRBV6-5 | CASSYQGQGSPRAF
TRBJ1-2 | TRBV6-2/TRBV6-3 | CASSYSEGSGNYGYTF
TRBJ2-2 | TRBV2 | CASSYQQELGELFF
TRBJ1-2 | TRBV6-5 | CASSYGGQTYGYTF
TRBJ2-3 | TRBV7-8 | CASSLTDRETDTQYF
TRBJ1-2 | TRBV24-1 | CATSDSTGLGYTF
TRBJ2-5 | TRBV19 | CASSPGLGETQYF
TRBJ2-7 | TRBV5-1 | CASSLGGGLSYEQYF
TRBJ2-2 | TRBV5-1 | CASSLGASLGAGELFF
TRBJ1-6 | TRBV27 | CASSWGQSWINSPLHF
TRBJ2-3 | TRBV9 | CASSAGTSTDTQYF
TRBJ1-1 | TRBV6-5 | CASKAGRDTEAFF
TRBJ2-3 | TRBV3-1/TRBV3-2 | CASSQFGGGWTDTQYF
TRBJ1-4 | TRBV12-3/TRBV12-4 | CASRSSGEKLFF
TRBJ1-1 | TRBV5-1 | CASSFGGVLMNTEAFF
TRBJ1-1 | TRBV12-3/TRBV12-4 | CASLLYTEAFF
TRBJ2-7 | TRBV19 | CATASGSLGYEQYF
TRBJ2-3 | TRBV29-1 | CSGARRGSDTQYF
TRBJ1-2 | TRBV5-1 | CASSTGYHGYTF
TRBJ2-3 | TRBV28 | CASSPLAGDITDTQYF
TRBJ2-5 | TRBV27 | CASSLSWGVGETQYF
TRBJ2-1 | TRBV7-2 | CASSWRLAGGRREQFF
TRBJ2-1 | TRBV4-1 | CASSQGRNHNEQFF
TRBJ1-5 | TRBV7-9 | CASSLDVGEVHF
TRBJ1-1 | TRBV6-6 | CASSPGQGTALLNTEAFF
TRBJ2-7 | TRBV7-8 | CASSSRLYYEQYF
TRBJ2-3 | TRBV21-1 | CASSGLARTDTQYF
TRBJ2-1 | TRBV11-1 | CASSWRTSGSFEQFF
TRBJ2-3 | TRBV12-3/TRBV12-4 | CASRLTGGDTQYF
TRBJ1-2 | TRBV6-5 | CASRTGRVGGYTF